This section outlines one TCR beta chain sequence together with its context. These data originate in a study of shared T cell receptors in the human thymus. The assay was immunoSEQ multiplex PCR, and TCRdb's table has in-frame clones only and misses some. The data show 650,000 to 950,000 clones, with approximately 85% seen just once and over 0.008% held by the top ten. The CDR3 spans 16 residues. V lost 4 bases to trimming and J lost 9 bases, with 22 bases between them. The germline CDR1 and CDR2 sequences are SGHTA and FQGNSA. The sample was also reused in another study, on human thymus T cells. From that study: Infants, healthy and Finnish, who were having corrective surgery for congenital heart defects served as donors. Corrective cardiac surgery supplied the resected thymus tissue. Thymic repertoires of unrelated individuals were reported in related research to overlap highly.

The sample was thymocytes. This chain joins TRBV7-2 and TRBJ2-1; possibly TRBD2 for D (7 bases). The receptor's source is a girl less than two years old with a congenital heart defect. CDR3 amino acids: CASSSRGGVRSCEQFF. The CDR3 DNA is TGTGCCAGCAGCTCCAGAGGGGGGGTTCGGTCGTGTGAGCAGTTCTTC.